These T cell receptor beta chains were read from a single sample in a study of blood T cell repertoires in COVID-19. Repertoires were generated with immunoSEQ multiplex PCR, while TCRdb's copy carries only in-frame clones and drops some. The sample records around 140,000 clones, over 75% being singletons. The material sequenced was peripheral blood. These TCRs come from a man between 65 and 85 years old with active COVID-19. Each CDR3 is given without its conserved first and last residue. The order of the fields is J gene, V gene, CDR3 protein.

j_gene: TRBJ2-5; v_gene: TRBV28; CDR3aa: ASTPRQGNGQETQY
j_gene: TRBJ1-6; v_gene: TRBV7-2; CDR3aa: ASSLLRSGQGINSPLH
j_gene: TRBJ2-7; v_gene: TRBV11-2; CDR3aa: ASNDNGGNYEQY
j_gene: TRBJ1-1; v_gene: TRBV5-4; CDR3aa: ASSLGTQGGAF
j_gene: TRBJ2-5; v_gene: TRBV12-3/TRBV12-4; CDR3aa: ASSLEETQY
j_gene: TRBJ2-6; v_gene: TRBV27; CDR3aa: ASSPGSSGANVLT
j_gene: TRBJ1-5; v_gene: TRBV27; CDR3aa: ASSPNSNQPQH
j_gene: TRBJ2-3; v_gene: TRBV27; CDR3aa: ASSSGASVTDTQY
j_gene: TRBJ1-1; v_gene: TRBV18; CDR3aa: ASSSGQTGYTEAF
j_gene: TRBJ1-4; v_gene: TRBV7-9; CDR3aa: ASSPRRTGRRLLNEKLF
j_gene: TRBJ1-1; v_gene: TRBV5-5; CDR3aa: ASSVSGQANTEAF
j_gene: TRBJ2-1; v_gene: TRBV5-5; CDR3aa: ASSLGLAGVYNEQF
j_gene: TRBJ1-2; v_gene: TRBV5-1; CDR3aa: ASSLEGGYGYT
j_gene: TRBJ2-5; v_gene: TRBV11-3; CDR3aa: ASSPTSGSQTQY
j_gene: TRBJ1-5; v_gene: TRBV6-5; CDR3aa: ASSPGRGQPQH
j_gene: TRBJ2-7; v_gene: TRBV7-8; CDR3aa: ASSFDRTMDEQY
j_gene: TRBJ1-1; v_gene: TRBV6-5; CDR3aa: ASRKEAEMNTEAF
j_gene: TRBJ2-3; v_gene: TRBV25-1; CDR3aa: ASRGTSGRFDTQY
j_gene: TRBJ1-2; v_gene: TRBV30; CDR3aa: AWSSRTGVNYGYT
j_gene: TRBJ2-4; v_gene: TRBV10-1; CDR3aa: ASRGDTQNIQY
j_gene: TRBJ2-1; v_gene: TRBV19; CDR3aa: ASSTPEDRVSNEQF
j_gene: TRBJ1-5; v_gene: TRBV28; CDR3aa: ASRPTGESNQPQH
j_gene: TRBJ1-2; v_gene: TRBV5-6; CDR3aa: ASSLGTANYGYT
j_gene: TRBJ2-1; v_gene: TRBV11-3; CDR3aa: ASSFSLLAGGWDEQF
j_gene: TRBJ2-3; v_gene: TRBV7-3; CDR3aa: ASSLNSAGATSTDTQY
j_gene: TRBJ2-2; v_gene: TRBV2; CDR3aa: ASNGLGGFGELF
j_gene: TRBJ1-4; v_gene: TRBV4-1; CDR3aa: ASSPPRREEKLF
j_gene: TRBJ2-1; v_gene: TRBV29-1; CDR3aa: SVGRSSYNEQF
j_gene: TRBJ2-3; v_gene: TRBV18; CDR3aa: ASSPPESRDTQY
j_gene: TRBJ1-2; v_gene: TRBV6-6; CDR3aa: ASSYSALNYGYT
j_gene: TRBJ2-7; v_gene: TRBV28; CDR3aa: ASSPYSGSGYEQY
j_gene: TRBJ2-5; v_gene: TRBV30; CDR3aa: AWSVRGTETQY
j_gene: TRBJ2-3; v_gene: TRBV5-1; CDR3aa: ASSPTGHPSTDTQY
j_gene: TRBJ1-5; v_gene: TRBV18; CDR3aa: ASSPDRASNQPQH
j_gene: TRBJ1-5; v_gene: TRBV19; CDR3aa: ASSIDTEQPQH
j_gene: TRBJ2-6; v_gene: TRBV5-4; CDR3aa: ASSLAGQGLTGANVLT
j_gene: TRBJ2-7; v_gene: TRBV5-1; CDR3aa: ASSLWTGGRTGRPGEQY